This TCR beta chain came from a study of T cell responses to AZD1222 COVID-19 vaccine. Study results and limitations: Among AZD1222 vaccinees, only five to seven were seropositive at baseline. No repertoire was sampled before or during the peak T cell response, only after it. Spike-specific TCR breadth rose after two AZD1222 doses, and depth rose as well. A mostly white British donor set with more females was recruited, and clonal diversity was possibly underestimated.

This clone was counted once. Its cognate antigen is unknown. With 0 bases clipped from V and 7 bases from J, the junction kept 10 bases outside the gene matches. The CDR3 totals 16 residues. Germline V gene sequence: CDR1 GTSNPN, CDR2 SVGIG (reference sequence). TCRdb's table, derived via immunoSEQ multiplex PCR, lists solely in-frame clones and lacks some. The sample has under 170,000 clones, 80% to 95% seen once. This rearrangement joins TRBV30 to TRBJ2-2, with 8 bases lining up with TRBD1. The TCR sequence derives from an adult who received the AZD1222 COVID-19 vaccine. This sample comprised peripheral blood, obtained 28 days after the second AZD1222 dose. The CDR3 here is CAWSVVAGGAGGELFF. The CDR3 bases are TGTGCCTGGAGTGTCGTGGCAGGGGGCGCGGGCGGGGAGCTGTTTTTT.